The clone carrying this T cell receptor beta chain was found a few times. The data derive from a study of blood T cell repertoires in COVID-19. On the study more broadly: COVID-19 samples from acute and convalescent phases originated in the United States, Italy and Spain. T cells, B-cell-depleted T cells, or PBMCs provided the cDNA or gDNA that served as material.

This CDR3 is built from 13 residues. V shed 3 bases, J shed 7 bases, and the junction held 5 bases outside the gene matches. The authors' processing: Amplification of reference gene primers was used by the study to estimate nucleated cell counts. Libraries were prepared by immunoSEQ multiplex PCR; TCRdb keeps only in-frame clonotypes and omits some of them. That table furnishes V, J and clone size, whereas the DNA furnished D and trimming. The sample shows 200,000 to 300,000 clones, 88% of them seen only once. The sequence derives from a man aged 80 or over with acute or convalescent COVID-19. V gene TRBV12-3 or TRBV12-4 combines with J gene TRBJ1-2, with TRBD1 matching over 7 bases. Sequencing was performed on peripheral blood. CDR3 in DNA: TGTGCCAGCAGTTTTGTTGAGGGGGCTGGCTACACCTTC. Amino acid sequence: CASSFVEGAGYTF.